These 14 T cell receptor beta chains were all obtained from the same sample, sequenced in a study of cytomegalovirus exposure and HLA in healthy donors. Primers: 60 Vbeta forward and 13 Jbeta reverse. Measured with immunoSEQ multiplex PCR; TCRdb has only the in-frame clones, and not every one. In the table there are fewer than 150,000 clones, about 66% of which are singletons. Sequences were obtained from PBMCs. The receptor source for this set is a human donor in good health.

The count of this clone is one. The rearrangement joins TRBV7-6 to TRBJ2-5; D gene uncertain. V was clipped by 5 bases and J by 5 bases, with 9 bases between them. The CDR3 loop spans 12 amino acids. Germline CDR1 SGHVS, CDR2 FNYEAQ. The CDR3 is CASSPSVETQYF. CDR3 DNA sequence: TGTGCCAGCAGCCCCAGCGTGGAGACCCAGTACTTC.

The chain carries TRBV19 and TRBJ2-5, with 8 bases matching TRBD2. Per germline, CDR1 LNHDA and CDR2 SQIVND (reference sequence). The CDR3 runs to 15 residues. V lost 5 bases and J lost 0; bases outside the gene matches: 5. CDR3 coding DNA: TGTGCCAGTAGTCCCCGGGAGGGGTACCAAGAGACCCAGTACTTC. It codes for CASSPREGYQETQYF.

This clone was observed a single time. This chain links TRBV19 with TRBJ1-5; D might be TRBD1 (6 bases). Germline CDR1 and CDR2: LNHDA and SQIVND (reference sequence). The CDR3 sequence is 14 residues long. V lost 4 bases and J 6 bases, leaving 13 bases between the germline ends. The CDR3 coding sequence is TGTGCCAGTAGTACAGTGACAGGATCTCAGCCCCAGCATTTT. This translates into CASSTVTGSQPQHF.

This rearrangement joins TRBV7-9 to TRBJ2-1, with a weak D call TRBD1 (5 bases). The germline V gene encodes CDR1 SEHNR and CDR2 FQNEAQ (reference sequence). The CDR3 is made up of 16 amino acids. With 7 bases removed from V and 2 bases from J, the gap between germline ends came to 18 bases. The DNA of the CDR3 is TGTGCCAGCAAGGGGTCAGGGATACTCCCCTACAATGAGCAGTTCTTC. This translates into CASKGSGILPYNEQFF. The whole variable domain, filled in from reference TRBV7-9 and TRBJ2-1, reads DTGVSQNPRHKITKRGQNVTFRCDPISEHNRLYWYRQTLGQGPEFLTYFQNEAQLEKSRLLSDRFSAERPKGSFSTLEIQRTEQGDSAMYLCASKGSGILPYNEQFFGPGTRLTVL.

The J gene is TRBJ1-1, the V gene TRBV7-9; D is undetermined. CDR1 is SEHNR, CDR2 FQNEAQ, per germline (reference sequence). Trimming left V 3 bases short and J 0 bases short, with 14 bases between. CDR3 length: 16 residues. CDR3 bases: TGTGCCAGCAGCTTGTCCGAGGGAAACTTGAACACTGAAGCTTTCTTT. Its protein product is CASSLSEGNLNTEAFF.

The V and J genes are TRBV28 and TRBJ2-1; 14 nucleotides align to TRBD2. This CDR3 region has 17 residues. The V segment lost 8 bases and the J segment 3 bases; nucleotides outside the gene matches: 9. Germline CDR1 is MDHEN and CDR2 is SYDVKM. The CDR3 nucleotides read TGTGCCAGCTTGGGGACTAGCGGGAGAAGAATCTACAATGAGCAGTTCTTC. It codes for CASLGTSGRRIYNEQFF.

The chain has TRBV25-1 and TRBJ2-3; D is unclear. The CDR3 contains 13 residues. CDR1 is MGHDK and CDR2 is SYGVNS in the germline V gene. V lost 7 bases, J lost 2 bases, and 10 bases lay in between. The CDR3 is CASTQRSTDTQYF. The DNA of the CDR3 is TGTGCCAGCACTCAGCGATCCACAGATACGCAGTATTTT.

About this clone itself: The junction does not match germline at one end; this may be a read error. This sequence joins TRBV9 and TRBJ2-5; D is perhaps TRBD2 (6 bases). Germline V gives CDR1 SGDLS, CDR2 YYNGEE. The CDR3 loop spans 12 amino acids. CDR3 bases: TGTGCCAGCAGCGGGGGGGACGGGACCAAGTACTTC. It codes for CASSGGDGTKYF. The full variable domain, with the rest looked up from reference TRBV9 and TRBJ2-5, is DSGVTQTPKHLITATGQRVTLRCSPRSGDLSVYWYQQSLDQGLQFLIQYYNGEERAKGNILERFSAQQFPDLHSELNLSSLELGDSALYFCASSGGDGTKYFGPGTRLLVL.

The V gene is TRBV7-9, the J gene TRBJ2-1; 7 bases are a match to TRBD1. Germline CDR1 is SEHNR and CDR2 is FQNEAQ (reference sequence). The length of the CDR3 is 15 residues. V was clipped by 1 base and J by 1 base; unmatched bases: 1. CDR3 nucleotide sequence: TGTGCCAGCAGCTTAGGACAGGGATCCTACAATGAGCAGTTCTTC. It translates to CASSLGQGSYNEQFF.

The genes are TRBV28 and TRBJ2-7; D is possibly TRBD1 (7 bases). The CDR3 spans 16 residues. From germline, CDR1 is MDHEN and CDR2 SYDVKM. V was pared by 5 bases and J by 0 bases, with 17 bases between. Here the CDR3 DNA reads TGTGCCAGCAGTCCCCTTGGGACAGCGGGCTCCTACGAGCAGTACTTC. Its protein product is CASSPLGTAGSYEQYF.

This chain uses TRBV28 with TRBJ1-4; D may be TRBD1 (5 bases). In germline, CDR1 is MDHEN, CDR2 SYDVKM. The CDR3 consists of 16 residues. The V and J ends lost 6 bases and 4 bases respectively, with 18 bases between them. The DNA for the CDR3 is TGTGCCAGCAGCACCCCGGGCGGAGGGGTTAATGAAAAACTGTTTTTT. Amino acid sequence: CASSTPGGGVNEKLFF.

This chain uses TRBV28 with TRBJ1-1, with D uncertain. Germline-derived CDR1 and CDR2 are MDHEN and SYDVKM. This CDR3 comprises 14 residues. V was cut by 5 bases and J by 0 bases, with 10 bases left in between. The CDR3 nucleotides read TGTGCCAGCAGTCCACCGCAGGTGAACACTGAAGCTTTCTTT. Amino acid sequence: CASSPPQVNTEAFF.

The chain couples TRBV14 to TRBJ1-1; D unresolved. Germline-derived CDR1 and CDR2 are SGHDN and FVKESK. The V gene lost 3 bases and the J gene lost 11 bases, with 13 bases spanning the gap. The CDR3 contains 12 residues. Written as DNA, the CDR3 is TGTGCCAGCAGCCATTCTAACGGTCCGGCTTTCTTT. Translation gives CASSHSNGPAFF.

The rearrangement links TRBV10-1 to TRBJ1-4; TRBD1 matches 9 bases. CDR1 is WNHNN and CDR2 is SYGVQD in the germline V gene (reference sequence). This CDR3 comprises 15 residues. V lost 11 bases, J lost 2 bases, and 9 bases stayed unmatched. The chain's CDR3 is CAGPGTGKTNEKLFF. The CDR3 DNA sequence: TGCGCCGGACCCGGGACAGGGAAGACTAATGAAAAACTGTTTTTT.